This T cell receptor beta chain emerged from a study of shared clonotypes between healthy human individuals. About the study: Per donor, three plates held CD4 naive cells, three held CD4 memory, two held CD8 naive and one held CD8 memory.

The study's findings and limits: Expectations were that clonotype sharing among donors would be affected by sequencing depth. Richness estimates generally favored naive over memory subsets.

Genomic DNA belonging to each subset was distributed in equal measure over several immunoSEQ plates. Using immunoSEQ multiplex PCR, the repertoire was profiled, and TCRdb retains in-frame clones only, with some absent. The table records around 2,100,000 clones, approximately 94% of them present only once. Comments on this clone: The target antigen is unknown.

Selected positively for CCR7 and CD45RO-negative, naive CD8 cells excluded terminally differentiated effector memory CD45RA+ cells. The V and J ends lost 0 bases and 2 bases respectively, with 10 bases between them. The length of the CDR3 is 15 residues. Germline V lookup: CDR1 MGHRA, CDR2 YSYEKL. The V call is TRBV4-1, the J call TRBJ1-1; possible D gene TRBD1, 5 bases. The sample was naive CD8+ T cells sorted from blood. The receptor's source is a man aged 18 to 29 in good health. DNA for the CDR3: TGCGCCAGCAGCCAAGACCAGGGATCAAACACTGAAGCTTTCTTT. Translated, it gives CASSQDQGSNTEAFF.